A single sample is the source of the 4 T cell receptor beta chains below, sequenced in a study of blood T cell repertoires in COVID-19. Only in-frame clones appear in the TCRdb table, and some are missing; sequencing was by immunoSEQ multiplex PCR. The sample shows approximately 150,000 clones, approximately 90% of them seen only once. Sequenced material: peripheral blood. These receptors were collected from a woman aged 60-75 years with active or convalescent COVID-19.

The chain uses TRBV4-1 and TRBJ1-3, with unresolved D. Germline V gene lookup returns CDR1 MGHRA and CDR2 YSYEKL. Trimming left V 0 bases short and J 0 bases short, with 6 bases between. The CDR3 totals 15 residues. The chain's CDR3 is CASSQELSSGNTIYF. The CDR3 DNA sequence: TGCGCCAGCAGCCAAGAGTTGAGCTCTGGAAACACCATATATTTT.

The CDR3 bases are TGTGCCAGCAGCTTATACCTAGCGGGGGGCAATGAGCAGTTCTTC. Translating gives CASSLYLAGGNEQFF. V is TRBV7-6 and J is TRBJ2-1, with 11 bases aligning to TRBD2. The CDR3 consists of 15 residues. Germline CDR1 and CDR2: SGHVS and FNYEAQ. V was clipped by 2 bases and J by 6 bases; unmatched bases: 3.

V usage is TRBV12-3 or TRBV12-4 and J usage is TRBJ2-1, with a possible D match to TRBD2 (5 bases). This CDR3 is built from 11 residues. Trimming removed 6 bases at V and 5 bases at J, with 5 bases between. This chain's CDR3 is CASRTNNEQFF. The CDR3 DNA sequence: TGTGCCAGCAGGACTAACAATGAGCAGTTCTTC.

The rearrangement links TRBV6-5 to TRBJ2-1; tentative D call: TRBD2 (8 bases). The CDR3 covers 15 residues. Germline V CDR1 and CDR2: MNHEY, SVGAGI. V was cut by 6 bases and J by 10 bases, with 22 bases left in between. For the CDR3, the DNA is TGTGCCAGCAGGCCCGGGGGGGGTGAGACAGGGGAGCAGTTCTTC. Its protein product is CASRPGGGETGEQFF.